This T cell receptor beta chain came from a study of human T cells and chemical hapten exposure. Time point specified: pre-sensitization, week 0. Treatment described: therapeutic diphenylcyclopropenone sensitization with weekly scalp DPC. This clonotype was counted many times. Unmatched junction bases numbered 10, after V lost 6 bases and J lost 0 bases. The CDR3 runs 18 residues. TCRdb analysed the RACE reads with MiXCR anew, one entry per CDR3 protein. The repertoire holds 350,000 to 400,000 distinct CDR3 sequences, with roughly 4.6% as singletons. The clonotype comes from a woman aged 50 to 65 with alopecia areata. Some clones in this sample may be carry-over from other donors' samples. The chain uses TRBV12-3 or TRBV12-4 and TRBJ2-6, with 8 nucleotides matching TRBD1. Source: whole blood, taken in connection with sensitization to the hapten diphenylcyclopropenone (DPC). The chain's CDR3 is CASSPRDRKSSGANVLTF. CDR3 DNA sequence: TGTGCCAGCAGCCCGCGGGACAGGAAGAGCTCTGGGGCCAACGTCCTGACTTTC.